This T cell receptor (beta chain) was recorded in a study of PD-1 blockade in classical Hodgkin lymphoma. The method was immunoSEQ multiplex PCR; TCRdb's version includes in-frame clones alone and lacks a portion of them. Among approximately 47,000 clones listed, roughly 90% were seen once. Time point defined: newly diagnosed, previously untreated cHL patient sample. Researchers used newly diagnosed, untreated classical Hodgkin lymphoma PBMCs for comparison. The TCR originated in a human donor with classical Hodgkin lymphoma. The material sequenced was peripheral blood mononuclear cells (PBMCs).

The chain's CDR3 is CASTFLDEQYF. The DNA for the CDR3 is TGTGCCAGCACTTTTCTAGATGAGCAGTACTTC. The gene calls are TRBV6-1 and TRBJ2-7; D is undetermined. This CDR3 has 11 amino acids. Looked up from germline, CDR1 is MNHNS and CDR2 is SASEGT. With 7 bases removed from V and 7 bases from J, the gap between germline ends came to 11 bases.